This passage covers 17 T cell receptor beta chains from one sample sequenced in a study of identical twins. TCRdb ran MiXCR on the 5' RACE reads and lists one entry per CDR3 protein. The sample consists of approximately 210,000 distinct CDR3 sequences, 6.5% of them appearing once. This sample also appeared in a second study, on T cells expressing NK-cell markers.

The sequencing sample was made of CD8+ T cells sorted from blood. These receptors originate from a woman between 18 and 29 years old in good health.

This chain links TRBV27 with TRBJ1-4, with 7 nucleotides matching TRBD1. Germline CDR1 and CDR2: MNHEY and SMNVEV (reference sequence). The CDR3 consists of 14 residues. The ends lost 5 bases at V and 6 bases at J; junction bases unmatched: 6. CDR3 protein: CASSKRGRDEKLFF. The CDR3 region has the DNA TGTGCCAGCAGTAAAAGGGGGCGCGATGAAAAACTGTTTTTT.

CDR3 in DNA: TGTGCCAGCAGCTTAGCGACCCTGGGAGCGGGATACACAGATACGCAGTATTTT. This gives the protein CASSLATLGAGYTDTQYF. This chain connects TRBV7-6 to TRBJ2-3; TRBD2 agrees at 7 bases. The CDR3 is 18 amino acids. J was trimmed by 2 bases and V by 0 bases; bases with no gene match: 11. From germline, CDR1 is SGHVS and CDR2 FNYEAQ.

This clonotype was detected ten times or more. This chain joins TRBV7-9 and TRBJ2-1; D may be TRBD2 (6 bases). V was trimmed by 3 bases and J by 2 bases, leaving 8 bases between them. The CDR3 loop spans 14 amino acids. Germline assignment: CDR1 SEHNR and CDR2 FQNEAQ (reference sequence). CDR3 amino acids: CASSLAGTYNEQFF. CDR3 bases: TGTGCCAGCAGCTTGGCGGGGACCTACAATGAGCAGTTCTTC.

The chain combines TRBV20-1 with TRBJ2-1, with TRBD2 matching 10 bases. The germline V gene has CDR1 DFQATT and CDR2 SNEGSKA (reference sequence). The junction had 5 bases not matched to a gene; V was cut back by 6 bases and J by 6 bases. The CDR3 runs 13 residues. CDR3 DNA: TGCAGTGCCTGGGGGACTAGCGTCAATGAGCAGTTCTTC. This sequence encodes CSAWGTSVNEQFF.

The table lists this clonotype with many counts. J is TRBJ2-3 and V is TRBV2, with 9 bases that match TRBD2. Germline values: CDR1 SNHLY, CDR2 FYNNEI. V shed 4 bases, J shed 6 bases, and the junction held 11 bases outside the gene matches. This CDR3 has 16 residues. The CDR3 protein is CASSAGTSGRRDTQYF. CDR3 DNA sequence: TGTGCCAGCAGTGCGGGAACTAGCGGGCGTCGGGATACGCAGTATTTT.

This clonotype was seen more than once but under ten times. A junction boundary mismatches the germline segment, possibly from a read error. V and J are TRBV7-2 and TRBJ2-4, with D possibly being TRBD1 or TRBD2 (5 bases each). CDR3 length equals 13 residues. CDR1 is SGHTA, CDR2 FQGNSA, per germline. The CDR3 DNA reads as TGTGCCAGCAGCTTAAATCTCGGGACCTACCCCCTCTTC. Protein product: CASSLNLGTYPLF.

In this sample, this clonotype turned up many times. This rearrangement joins TRBV5-6 to TRBJ2-7, with D tentatively TRBD2 (5 bases). The CDR3 runs to 12 residues. The V end lost 0 bases, the J end lost 5 bases, and 6 bases lay between the germline ends. Per germline, CDR1 SGHDT and CDR2 YYEEEE. The CDR3 nucleotides are TGTGCCAGCAGCTTGGAGAGGGACGAGCAGTACTTC. Its translation is CASSLERDEQYF.

This clonotype was observed a few times. The chain links TRBV12-3 or TRBV12-4 to TRBJ2-1; 7 positions agree with TRBD2. The CDR3 covers 13 residues. The V and J ends lost 7 bases and 7 bases, in that order; junction bases with no gene match: 7. CDR3 sequence: CASIYGGGNEQFF. The CDR3 region has the DNA TGTGCCAGCATATACGGCGGGGGAAATGAGCAGTTCTTC.

The sample holds many counts of this clonotype. V and J are TRBV12-3 or TRBV12-4 and TRBJ2-7, with 10 nucleotides matching TRBD2. With 6 bases clipped from V and 12 bases from J, the junction kept 5 bases outside the gene matches. CDR3 length: 11 residues. The CDR3 bases are TGTGCCAGCAGCCCGGGACTAGCGTGGTACTTC. This gives the protein CASSPGLAWYF.

The sample holds a few counts of this clonotype. The chain uses TRBV6-1 and TRBJ2-1; maybe TRBD2 (6 bases). Trimming took off 6 bases at V and 4 bases at J, with 16 bases between the two ends. Germline V lookup: CDR1 MNHNS, CDR2 SASEGT. The length of the CDR3 is 15 residues. The chain's CDR3 is CASRAGLLPYNEQFF. The CDR3 DNA sequence: TGTGCCAGCAGGGCGGGGCTCTTACCTTACAATGAGCAGTTCTTC.

This clonotype was recorded many times. The chain uses TRBV20-1 and TRBJ2-7; a possible D gene is TRBD2 (5 bases). V lost 6 bases, J lost 5 bases, and 20 bases lay in between. The CDR3 runs 14 residues. CDR1 DFQATT and CDR2 SNEGSKA come from the germline V gene (reference sequence). The CDR3 loop reads CSAKRGSTGHEQYF. The CDR3 DNA reads TGCAGTGCAAAGAGAGGGTCGACTGGCCACGAGCAGTACTTC.

The CDR3 DNA sequence: TGCAGTGCTACCGGGACTAGCGGCCAAGAGACCCAGTACTTC. Translation: CSATGTSGQETQYF. The chain links TRBV20-1 to TRBJ2-5; 11 bases agree with TRBD2. Germline V CDR1 and CDR2: DFQATT, SNEGSKA (reference sequence). The CDR3 is 14 amino acids. The junction had 2 bases not matched to a gene; V was cut back by 4 bases and J by 1 base.

The sample holds many counts of this clonotype. The DNA for the CDR3 is TGTGCCAGCAGCACCCCTCAGGGGAACACTGAAGCTTTCTTT. Translating it yields CASSTPQGNTEAFF. The chain recombines TRBV13 with TRBJ1-1, with D maybe TRBD1 (5 bases). The V and J ends lost 5 bases and 1 base respectively, with 11 bases between them. The CDR3 covers 14 residues. Germline V gene data show CDR1 as PRHDT and CDR2 as FYEKMQ (reference sequence).

The chain links TRBV5-1 to TRBJ2-7, with 7 nucleotides matching TRBD2. The CDR3 runs to 15 residues. The V segment lost 0 bases and the J segment 5 bases; nucleotides outside the gene matches: 8. Germline-derived CDR1 and CDR2 are SGHRS and YFSETQ. The CDR3 is CASSLGAGVVHEQYF. The CDR3 bases are TGCGCCAGCAGCTTGGGGGCGGGAGTAGTCCACGAGCAGTACTTC.

This clonotype was detected a few times. The gene calls are TRBV25-1 and TRBJ1-2; tentative D call: TRBD1 (6 bases). In germline, CDR1 is MGHDK, CDR2 SYGVNS. The CDR3 sequence is 16 residues long. V lost 9 bases to trimming and J lost 2 bases, with 22 bases between them. CDR3 region: CARRGGGTDSNYGYTF. CDR3 DNA: TGTGCCAGACGGGGAGGGGGGACGGACTCGAACTATGGCTACACCTTC.

The V and J genes are TRBV6-5 and TRBJ1-1, with D hard to call. Germline V gene sequence: CDR1 MNHEY, CDR2 SVGAGI. V was shortened by 1 base and J by 3 bases, with 0 bases between the two germline ends. This CDR3 is built from 11 residues. The CDR3 loop reads CASSYYTEAFF. The CDR3 bases are TGTGCCAGCAGTTACTACACTGAAGCTTTCTTT.

This clonotype was seen many times. The genes are TRBV7-9 and TRBJ2-1; TRBD2 is a possible D gene (6 bases). The CDR3 totals 12 residues. Germline CDR1 reads SEHNR; CDR2 reads FQNEAQ (reference sequence). Trimming stripped 4 bases from V and 15 bases from J, with 16 bases between. CDR3 DNA: TGTGCCAGCAGCTCGACTAGTCAAAGGCCGTTCTTC. Amino acids: CASSSTSQRPFF.